This entry lists 24 T cell receptor beta chains sequenced from one sample in a study of beta chain features in type 1 diabetes. The study, taken as a whole, reports: Moderate yet significant TCRB CDR3 shortening was seen in Type 1 diabetes patients in all four CD4+ subsets.

Reverse transcription of all isolated RNA meant that expressed TCRB transcripts were sequenced. Assay: immunoSEQ multiplex PCR; the TCRdb copy retains only in-frame clones and omits some. The repertoire has under 55,000 clones, over 40% of them found once; the top ten carry roughly 1.5%. These receptors lack a known antigen. Sequencing was carried out using Tregs from blood. Source of these receptors: a man younger than 45 with type 1 diabetes.

As regards this clone: At one end, the junction sequence differs from germline, possibly due to a read error. This chain connects TRBV7-2 to TRBJ1-1; D not certain. Germline assignment: CDR1 SGHTA and CDR2 FQGNSA. The CDR3 consists of 16 residues. DNA for the CDR3: TGTGCCAGCAGCTTAGGGAGGAGCTTGTGGAGGGATGAAACTTTCTTT. It yields the protein CASSLGRSLWRDETFF.

The chain recombines TRBV7-2 with TRBJ2-7; the D gene is possibly TRBD2 (6 bases). The V end was cut by 2 bases, the J end by 6 bases, with 14 bases between. This CDR3 has 14 amino acids. The germline CDR1 and CDR2 sequences are SGHTA and FQGNSA. The DNA for the CDR3 is TGTGCCAGCAGCTTAACACTAGCTCCCCTCGAGCAGTACTTC. Translated: CASSLTLAPLEQYF.

The chain combines TRBV7-3 with TRBJ2-3; 8 bases are shared with TRBD2. The junction had 4 bases not matched to a gene; V was cut back by 4 bases and J by 1 base. The CDR3 is 15 amino acids. In germline, CDR1 is SGHTA, CDR2 FQGTGA. The CDR3 region has the DNA TGTGCCAGCAGCTCCCAGACTAGCGGCACAGATACGCAGTATTTT. Translating gives CASSSQTSGTDTQYF.

The genes are TRBV5-1 and TRBJ2-2; TRBD2 aligns across 10 bases. This CDR3 is 14 amino acids long. Germline V gene sequence: CDR1 SGHRS, CDR2 YFSETQ. Unmatched junction bases numbered 5, after V lost 6 bases and J lost 6 bases. The CDR3 region is CASNLAGVPGELFF. CDR3 nucleotides: TGCGCCAGCAACCTAGCGGGAGTCCCCGGGGAGCTGTTTTTT.

The chain links TRBV14 to TRBJ2-1; the match to TRBD2 covers 7 bases. The CDR3 extends over 13 amino acids. J lost 15 bases, V lost 0 bases, and 8 bases had no gene match. CDR1 SGHDN and CDR2 FVKESK come from the germline V gene. CDR3 residues: CASSQDRGGLVFF. In DNA, the CDR3 is TGTGCCAGCAGCCAAGATCGGGGAGGGTTGGTGTTCTTC. The variable domain in full, with the rest retrieved from reference TRBV14 and TRBJ2-1, is EAGVTQFPSHSVIEKGQTVTLRCDPISGHDNLYWYRRVMGKEIKFLLHFVKESKQDESGMPNNRFLAERTGGTYSTLKVQPAELEDSGVYFCASSQDRGGLVFFGPGTRLTVL.

The chain uses TRBV30 and TRBJ1-5, with D maybe TRBD1 (6 bases). With 5 bases removed from V and 6 bases from J, the gap between germline ends came to 17 bases. CDR3 length: 14 residues. Germline CDR1 reads GTSNPN; CDR2 reads SVGIG (reference sequence). The CDR3 loop reads CAWQAGAMGQPQHF. The DNA of the CDR3 is TGTGCCTGGCAGGCGGGGGCTATGGGTCAGCCCCAGCATTTT.

This clone was observed a few times. The chain employs TRBV28 and TRBJ1-6, with D unclear. CDR1 and CDR2 from the germline V gene are MDHEN and SYDVKM. The CDR3 covers 14 residues. Between the trimmed V and J ends, which lost 5 bases and 7 bases, there was a span of 12 bases. The CDR3 DNA sequence: TGTGCCAGCAGTCCCCACACAATAAATTCACCCCTCCACTTT. This sequence encodes CASSPHTINSPLHF.

The chain carries TRBV19 and TRBJ2-2, with D maybe TRBD1 (6 bases). The germline V and J ends were trimmed by 3 bases and 4 bases, with 15 bases remaining between them. This CDR3 has 16 amino acids. The V gene's germline CDR1 is LNHDA and CDR2 SQIVND (reference sequence). The CDR3 region is CASSMDSSPSTGELFF. CDR3 coding DNA: TGTGCCAGTAGTATGGACAGTTCCCCTTCCACCGGGGAGCTGTTTTTT.

The CDR3 is CASSLRANSPDTQYF. DNA of the CDR3: TGTGCCAGCAGTTTGAGGGCTAACTCCCCAGATACGCAGTATTTT. The V gene is TRBV27, the J gene TRBJ2-3; a weak D match, TRBD2 (5 bases). The CDR3 runs 15 residues. V lost 3 bases and J lost 4, with 14 bases in between. Per the germline V gene, CDR1 is MNHEY and CDR2 is SMNVEV (reference sequence).

This clone was observed a handful of times. This sequence joins TRBV5-4 and TRBJ2-2; TRBD2 matches 13 bases. Germline-derived CDR1 and CDR2 are SGHNT and YYREEE (reference sequence). The CDR3 has 18 amino acids. Unmatched junction bases numbered 16, after V lost 10 bases and J lost 4 bases. The CDR3 DNA reads as TGTGCCGGGGCAACCAGACTAGCGGGAGGATCGAGCACCGGGGAGCTGTTTTTT. Translating it yields CAGATRLAGGSSTGELFF. Full variable domain (rest looked up from reference TRBV5-4 and TRBJ2-2): ETGVTQSPTHLIKTRGQQVTLRCSSQSGHNTVSWYQQALGQGPQFIFQYYREEENGRGNFPPRFSGLQFPNYSSELNVNALELDDSALYLCAGATRLAGGSSTGELFFGEGSRLTVL.

This clone was found a few times. The chain has TRBV7-2 and TRBJ2-1; the match to TRBD2 covers 9 bases. Looked up from germline, CDR1 is SGHTA and CDR2 is FQGNSA. The V and J ends lost 1 base and 8 bases, in that order; junction bases with no gene match: 6. The length of the CDR3 is 15 residues. The CDR3 sequence: CASSLEGGRAHEQFF. The CDR3 DNA is TGTGCCAGCAGCTTAGAAGGCGGGAGGGCCCATGAGCAGTTCTTC.

This clone has more than one count but fewer than ten. This chain links TRBV7-2 with TRBJ2-3; 13 bases map to TRBD2. V dropped 5 bases and J dropped 2; count of bases not matched to a gene: 4. This CDR3 comprises 16 residues. Germline lookup yields CDR1 SGHTA and CDR2 FQGNSA. The CDR3 here is CASSPGLAGLTDTQYF. The CDR3 DNA is TGTGCCAGCAGCCCGGGACTAGCGGGACTCACAGATACGCAGTATTTT.

This sequence joins TRBV29-1 and TRBJ2-3, with 7 bases identical to TRBD2. The germline V gene encodes CDR1 SQVTM and CDR2 ANQGSEA. The CDR3 has 13 amino acids. J was trimmed by 6 bases and V by 6 bases; bases with no gene match: 9. The CDR3 DNA reads as TGCAGCGTAGACCCTAGCGGAGCCGATACGCAGTATTTT. Amino acids: CSVDPSGADTQYF.

V and J are TRBV5-8 and TRBJ1-2; D may be TRBD1 (6 bases). The CDR3 consists of 17 residues. V lost 3 bases and J 7 bases, leaving 25 bases between the germline ends. Germline lookup yields CDR1 SGHTS and CDR2 YDEGEE. The CDR3, as DNA: TGTGCCAGCAGCTCCAACCCGGACAGAACGGCTCTGGGTGGCTACACCTTC. As protein: CASSSNPDRTALGGYTF.

The rearrangement links TRBV19 to TRBJ2-6; perhaps TRBD1 as D (6 bases). Germline V gene lookup returns CDR1 LNHDA and CDR2 SQIVND (reference sequence). This CDR3 has 15 residues. Trimming shortened V by 8 bases and J by 2 bases, and 13 bases separated the two germline ends. The CDR3 spells CASSNSGAGANVLTF. The CDR3 nucleotides read TGTGCCAGTTCTAACTCAGGGGCTGGGGCCAACGTCCTGACTTTC.

The chain couples TRBV19 to TRBJ2-3, with a tentative D call TRBD2 (5 bases). The CDR3 contains 15 residues. Germline CDR1 reads LNHDA; CDR2 reads SQIVND (reference sequence). The V end lost 1 base, the J end lost 0 bases, and 8 bases lay between the germline ends. CDR3 bases: TGTGCCAGTAGTATAGCTCCTAGCAGCACAGATACGCAGTATTTT. The encoded protein is CASSIAPSSTDTQYF.

This clone has a handful of counts. The chain combines TRBV7-9 with TRBJ1-2; D is unresolved. This CDR3 comprises 13 residues. CDR1 and CDR2 (germline): SEHNR, FQNEAQ (reference sequence). The V and J ends lost 3 bases and 1 base respectively, with 6 bases between them. The CDR3: CASSFGSNYGYTF. CDR3 nucleotides: TGTGCCAGCAGCTTTGGCAGTAACTATGGCTACACCTTC. Using reference TRBV7-9 and TRBJ1-2 for the parts outside the CDR3, the full variable domain is DTGVSQNPRHKITKRGQNVTFRCDPISEHNRLYWYRQTLGQGPEFLTYFQNEAQLEKSRLLSDRFSAERPKGSFSTLEIQRTEQGDSAMYLCASSFGSNYGYTFGSGTRLTVV.

This clone was seen more than once but under ten times. The chain uses TRBV7-9 and TRBJ1-1, with 8 bases fitting TRBD1. V was pared by 3 bases and J by 4 bases, with 4 bases of the junction left unmatched. CDR3 length equals 14 residues. From germline, CDR1 is SEHNR and CDR2 FQNEAQ (reference sequence). Written as DNA, the CDR3 is TGTGCCAGCAGCTTTCAGGGGGCCGGCACTGAAGCTTTCTTT. The encoded protein is CASSFQGAGTEAFF.

This chain connects TRBV6-1 to TRBJ2-7, with 8 bases that match TRBD2. Per the germline V gene, CDR1 is MNHNS and CDR2 is SASEGT. The CDR3 runs 14 residues. V dropped 7 bases and J dropped 2; count of bases not matched to a gene: 7. The CDR3 DNA sequence: TGTGCCAGCACCAAAGAAGCGGGAGCCTACGAGCAGTACTTC. Residues: CASTKEAGAYEQYF.

This chain links TRBV11-2 with TRBJ1-1, with D perhaps matching TRBD1 (6 bases). Trimming removed 3 bases at V and 10 bases at J, with 12 bases between. The CDR3 runs to 12 residues. The germline gives CDR1 SGHAT, CDR2 FQNNGV. CDR3 DNA sequence: TGTGCCAGCAGCTTTTTAGCCAGGGGAGCTTTCTTT. Translated, it gives CASSFLARGAFF. Full variable domain (remainder filled in from reference TRBV11-2 and TRBJ1-1): EAGVAQSPRYKIIEKRQSVAFWCNPISGHATLYWYQQILGQGPKLLIQFQNNGVVDDSQLPKDRFSAERLKGVDSTLKIQPAKLEDSAVYLCASSFLARGAFFGQGTRLTVV.

The chain combines TRBV25-1 with TRBJ1-2, with D hard to call. There are 15 residues in the CDR3. V was trimmed by 2 bases and J by 4 bases, leaving 14 bases between them. Germline CDR1 is MGHDK and CDR2 is SYGVNS. As DNA, the CDR3 is TGTGCCAGCAGTGAAGGCGGAGAGCCCATCTATGGCTACACCTTC. It is translated as CASSEGGEPIYGYTF.

This chain links TRBV6-1 with TRBJ2-5, with D possibly TRBD2 on 6 matching bases. CDR1 and CDR2 (germline): MNHNS, SASEGT. This CDR3 contains 14 residues. Trimming took 0 bases from V and 3 from J, leaving 8 bases between them. CDR3 nucleotides: TGTGCCAGCAGTGAAGCGGGAGGCAAAGAGACCCAGTACTTC. Amino acid sequence: CASSEAGGKETQYF.

The V and J genes are TRBV18 and TRBJ2-5; 13 bases line up with TRBD2. Germline loops: CDR1 KGHSH, CDR2 LQKENI. Unmatched junction bases numbered 7, after V lost 3 bases and J lost 6 bases. There are 16 residues in the CDR3. This chain's CDR3 is CASSPQLAGGPQTQYF. The CDR3 region has the DNA TGTGCCAGCTCACCGCAACTAGCGGGAGGGCCACAGACCCAGTACTTC. The complete variable domain, with remaining parts taken from reference TRBV18 and TRBJ2-5, reads NAGVMQNPRHLVRRRGQEARLRCSPMKGHSHVYWYRQLPEEGLKFMVYLQKENIIDESGMPKERFSAEFPKEGPSILRIQQVVRGDSAAYFCASSPQLAGGPQTQYFGPGTRLLVL.

This chain uses TRBV7-2 with TRBJ2-2; 7 nucleotides match TRBD2. The V segment lost 9 bases and the J segment 3 bases; nucleotides outside the gene matches: 13. CDR3 length equals 16 residues. CDR1 SGHTA and CDR2 FQGNSA come from the germline V gene. CDR3 region: CASPEAGREDTGELFF. CDR3 DNA: TGTGCCAGTCCGGAGGCGGGCCGGGAGGACACCGGGGAGCTGTTTTTT.